This T cell receptor (beta chain) was retrieved from a study of early T cells in non-severe SARS-CoV-2 infection. TCRdb re-called the 5' RACE reads through MiXCR, storing one row per CDR3 protein. In the table there are 50,000 to 55,000 distinct CDR3 sequences, approximately 9.4% of which are singletons. Germline V gene lookup returns CDR1 SEHNR and CDR2 FQNEAQ (reference sequence). The CDR3 runs 14 residues. With 1 base removed from V and 2 bases from J, the gap between germline ends came to 6 bases. At least ten counts were recorded for this clonotype. The chain carries TRBV7-9 and TRBJ1-3, with D uncertain. Material for sequencing was whole blood. The receptor's source is an adult who was a healthcare worker with PCR-confirmed SARS-CoV-2 infection or an uninfected control (not recorded which). The CDR3 nucleotides read TGTGCCAGCAGCTTAGGAGGGCCTGGAAACACCATATATTTT. This encodes CASSLGGPGNTIYF.